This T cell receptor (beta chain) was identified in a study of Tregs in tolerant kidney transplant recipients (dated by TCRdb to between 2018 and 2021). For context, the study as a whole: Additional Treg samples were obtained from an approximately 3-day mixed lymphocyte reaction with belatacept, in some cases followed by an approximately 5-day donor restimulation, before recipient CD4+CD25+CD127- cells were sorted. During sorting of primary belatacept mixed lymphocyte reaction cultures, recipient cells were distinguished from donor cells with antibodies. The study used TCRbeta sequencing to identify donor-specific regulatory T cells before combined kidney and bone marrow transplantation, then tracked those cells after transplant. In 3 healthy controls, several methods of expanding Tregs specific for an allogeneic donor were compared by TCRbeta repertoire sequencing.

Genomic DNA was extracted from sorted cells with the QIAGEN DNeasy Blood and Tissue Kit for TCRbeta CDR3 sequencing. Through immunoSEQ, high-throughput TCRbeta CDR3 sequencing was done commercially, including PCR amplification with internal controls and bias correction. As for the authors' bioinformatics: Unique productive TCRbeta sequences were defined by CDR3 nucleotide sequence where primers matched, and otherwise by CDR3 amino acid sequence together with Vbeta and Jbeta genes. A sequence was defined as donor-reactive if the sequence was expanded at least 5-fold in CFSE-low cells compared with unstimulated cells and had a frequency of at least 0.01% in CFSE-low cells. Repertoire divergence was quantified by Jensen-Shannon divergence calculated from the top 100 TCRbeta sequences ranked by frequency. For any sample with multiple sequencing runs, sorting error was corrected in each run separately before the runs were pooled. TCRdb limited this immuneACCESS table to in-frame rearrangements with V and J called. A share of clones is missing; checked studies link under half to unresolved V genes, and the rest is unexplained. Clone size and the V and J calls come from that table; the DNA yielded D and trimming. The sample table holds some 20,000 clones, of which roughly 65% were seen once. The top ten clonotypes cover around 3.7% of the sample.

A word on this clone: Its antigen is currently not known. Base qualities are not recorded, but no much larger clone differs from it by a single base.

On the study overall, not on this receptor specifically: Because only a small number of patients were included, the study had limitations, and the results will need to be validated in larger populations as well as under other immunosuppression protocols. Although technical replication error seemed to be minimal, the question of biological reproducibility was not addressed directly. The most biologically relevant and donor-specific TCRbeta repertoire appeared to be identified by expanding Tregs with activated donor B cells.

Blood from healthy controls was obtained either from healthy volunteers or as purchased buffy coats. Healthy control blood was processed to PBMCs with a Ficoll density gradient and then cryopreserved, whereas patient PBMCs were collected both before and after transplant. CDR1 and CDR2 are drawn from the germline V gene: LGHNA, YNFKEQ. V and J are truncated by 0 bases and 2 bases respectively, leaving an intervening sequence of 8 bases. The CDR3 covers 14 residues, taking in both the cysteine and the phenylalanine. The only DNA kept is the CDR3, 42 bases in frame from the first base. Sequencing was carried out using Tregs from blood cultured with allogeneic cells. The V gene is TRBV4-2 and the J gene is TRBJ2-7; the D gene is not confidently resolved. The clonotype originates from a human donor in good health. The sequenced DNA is TGTGCCAGCAGCCAAGATCGAGCCCCCTACGAGCAGTACTTC. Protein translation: CASSQDRAPYEQYF.